A selection of T cell receptor beta chains follows, all from one sample in a study of T cell responses to AZD1222 COVID-19 vaccine. Sequencing was performed with immunoSEQ multiplex PCR; in TCRdb, only in-frame clones are kept and a portion is missing. The sample lists 150,000 or so clones, around 93% occurring once. Material: peripheral blood, obtained on day 0 of AZD1222 vaccination. Source of these receptors: an adult in good health. Each CDR3 is given without its conserved first and last residue.

TRBJ1-6,TRBV9,ASSPGQGYNSPLH
TRBJ2-1,TRBV6-2/TRBV6-3,ASSYLPTSGSPYNEQF
TRBJ2-7,TRBV19,ASSIDHGGNYEQY
TRBJ2-5,TRBV4-2,ASSQDGTGAYQETQY
TRBJ1-3,TRBV12-5,ASGLHRGNTIY
TRBJ1-1,TRBV7-2,ASSLAPGTEAF
TRBJ1-2,TRBV29-1,SVQENGYT
TRBJ1-2,TRBV28,ASSFEGNPYGYT
TRBJ2-7,TRBV4-1,ASSQDPGTGVYEQY
TRBJ2-1,TRBV27,ASSFTYFSSYNEQF
TRBJ1-1,TRBV19,ASTPSQGANTEAF
TRBJ2-2,TRBV7-2,ASSQIAVNTGELF
TRBJ1-2,TRBV9,ASSGGDGYGYT
TRBJ1-2,TRBV5-6,ASRYRGPNYGYT
TRBJ1-1,TRBV7-2,ASSLRAGLAF
TRBJ1-2,TRBV3-1/TRBV3-2,ASSQPGGKDGYT